Following are 7 T cell receptor beta chains from one sample sequenced in a study of OX40 agonist ivuxolimab in advanced cancers. TCRdb's copy holds only in-frame clones and misses some; the assay was immunoSEQ multiplex PCR. The data show approximately 87,000 clones, more than 90% seen once. The sequencing here drew on CD4+ or CD8+ T cells sorted from blood, taken in a trial of the OX40 agonist ivuxolimab. The source is an adult with an advanced solid tumor such as melanoma, head and neck, liver or kidney cancer.

The V and J genes are TRBV19 and TRBJ2-7; TRBD2 agrees at 10 bases. Germline CDR1 reads LNHDA; CDR2 reads SQIVND (reference sequence). The CDR3 extends over 16 amino acids. Losses at the gene ends were 1 base for V and 3 bases for J; bases not matched to a gene: 6. The CDR3 DNA reads as TGTGCCAGTAGTATAGGCCCTAGCGGGAGATACTACGAGCAGTACTTC. Translating it yields CASSIGPSGRYYEQYF.

The chain has TRBV27 and TRBJ1-5; D remains unclear. V was trimmed by 3 bases and J by 5 bases, leaving 14 bases between them. CDR3 length: 15 residues. Germline V CDR1 and CDR2: MNHEY, SMNVEV (reference sequence). DNA of the CDR3: TGTGCCAGCAGTTTCCGAGGAGAGAGGCATCAGCCCCAGCATTTT. Its protein product is CASSFRGERHQPQHF.

The chain employs TRBV6-4 and TRBJ2-4, with a weak D call TRBD1 (6 bases). V lost 6 bases and J 4 bases, leaving 10 bases between the germline ends. Germline V CDR1 and CDR2: MRHNA, SNTAGT. CDR3 length equals 13 residues. In DNA, the CDR3 is TGTGCCAGCAGGTCCACAGGGAAAAACATTCAGTACTTC. Translating gives CASRSTGKNIQYF.

The chain recombines TRBV5-4 with TRBJ2-7; 9 nucleotides align to TRBD1. Germline V gene data show CDR1 as SGHNT and CDR2 as YYREEE (reference sequence). There are 14 residues in the CDR3. After removal of 2 bases from V and 5 bases from J, the junction contained 5 bases not matched to a gene. The CDR3 DNA sequence: TGTGCCAGCAGCTTCGGGGACAGGGTCCACGAGCAGTACTTC. It translates to CASSFGDRVHEQYF.

This clone is a singleton in its sample. This chain connects TRBV4-1 to TRBJ1-2; D ambiguous. Germline CDR1 is MGHRA and CDR2 is YSYEKL. V lost 1 base to trimming and J lost 2 bases, with 11 bases between them. This CDR3 has 15 amino acids. As DNA, the CDR3 is TGCGCCAGCAGCCAAGTAGCGCGAGGGAACTATGGCTACACCTTC. This codes for CASSQVARGNYGYTF.

The chain links TRBV7-9 to TRBJ2-2; 7 nucleotides match TRBD2. Germline trimming cut 3 bases from V and 6 bases from J; bases unmatched to any gene: 10. Germline V gives CDR1 SEHNR, CDR2 FQNEAQ (reference sequence). This CDR3 has 16 residues. In DNA, the CDR3 is TGTGCCAGCAGCTTCGGCCCCATGGGGGGGGCCGGGGAGCTGTTTTTT. It specifies CASSFGPMGGAGELFF.

This clone has more than one count but fewer than ten. The genes are TRBV10-3 and TRBJ2-7; 8 bases are a match to TRBD2. V was pared by 7 bases and J by 5 bases, with 10 bases of the junction left unmatched. The CDR3 covers 14 residues. Germline CDR1 and CDR2: ENHRY and SYGVKD. The CDR3 nucleotides read TGTGCCATCAAGGGGGGCGGGAGGACCGACGAGCAGTACTTC. It translates to CAIKGGGRTDEQYF.